This T cell receptor beta chain appears in the sequencing data of a study of blood T cell repertoires in COVID-19. Study overall: Samples taken during acute and convalescent COVID-19 were collected in the United States, Italy and Spain. Sample material is recorded as cDNA or gDNA derived from T cells, B-cell-depleted T cells, or PBMCs.

Authors' methods: Estimation of nucleated cell counts relied on the amplification of reference gene primers. Profiled with immunoSEQ multiplex PCR; TCRdb holds only in-frame clones, not every one. The DNA was the basis for D and trimming; V, J and clone size are from that table. Here the sample spans approximately 130,000 clones, 80% to 90% being singletons. There are 13 residues in the CDR3. Germline V gene lookup returns CDR1 DFQATT and CDR2 SNEGSKA (reference sequence). Trimming stripped 3 bases from V and 6 bases from J, with 14 bases between. The sample consisted of peripheral blood. The TCR originated in a human donor in a cohort sampled during active COVID-19. The J gene is TRBJ1-2, the V gene TRBV20-1; tentative D call: TRBD1 (6 bases). CDR3 sequence (DNA): TGCAGTGCTAGTCAGCCAGGGGCCAATGGCTACACCTTC. This gives the protein CSASQPGANGYTF.